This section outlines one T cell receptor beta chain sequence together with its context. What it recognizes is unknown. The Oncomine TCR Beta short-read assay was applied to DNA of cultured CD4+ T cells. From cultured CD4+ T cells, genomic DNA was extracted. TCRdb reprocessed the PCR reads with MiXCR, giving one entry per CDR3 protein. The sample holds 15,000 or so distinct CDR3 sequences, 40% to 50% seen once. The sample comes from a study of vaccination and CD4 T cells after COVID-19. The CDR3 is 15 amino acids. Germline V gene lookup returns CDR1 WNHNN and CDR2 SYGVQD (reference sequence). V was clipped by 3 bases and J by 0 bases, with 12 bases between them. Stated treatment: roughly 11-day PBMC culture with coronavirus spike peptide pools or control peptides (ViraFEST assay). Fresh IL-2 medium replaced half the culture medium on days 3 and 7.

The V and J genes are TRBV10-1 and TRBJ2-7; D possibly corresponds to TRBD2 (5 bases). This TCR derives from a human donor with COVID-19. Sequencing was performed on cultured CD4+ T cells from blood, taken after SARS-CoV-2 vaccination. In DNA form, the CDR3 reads TGCGCCAGCAGTGAATCTTCCGGGGTCTCCTACGAGCAGTACTTC. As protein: CASSESSGVSYEQYF.